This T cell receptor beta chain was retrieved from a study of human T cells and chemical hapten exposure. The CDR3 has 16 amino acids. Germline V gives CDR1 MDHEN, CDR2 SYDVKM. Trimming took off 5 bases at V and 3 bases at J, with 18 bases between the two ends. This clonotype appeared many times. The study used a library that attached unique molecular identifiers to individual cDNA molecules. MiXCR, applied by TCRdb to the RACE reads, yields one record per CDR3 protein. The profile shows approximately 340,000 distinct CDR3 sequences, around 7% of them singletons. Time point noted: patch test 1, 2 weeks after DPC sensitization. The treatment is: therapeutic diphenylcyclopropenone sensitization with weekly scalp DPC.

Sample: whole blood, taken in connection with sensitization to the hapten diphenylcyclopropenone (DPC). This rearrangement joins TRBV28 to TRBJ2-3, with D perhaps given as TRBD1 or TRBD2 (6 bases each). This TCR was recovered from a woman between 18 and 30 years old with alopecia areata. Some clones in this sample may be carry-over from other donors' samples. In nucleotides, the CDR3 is TGTGCCAGCAGTACTCCGGGGGCAGGGAGGACAGATACGCAGTATTTT. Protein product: CASSTPGAGRTDTQYF.